This T cell receptor (beta chain) was observed in a study of blood T cell repertoires in COVID-19. About the research overall: The United States, Italy and Spain were the sources of the acute and convalescent COVID-19 samples. The cDNA or gDNA used as material had been derived from T cells, B-cell-depleted T cells, or PBMCs.

Generated by immunoSEQ multiplex PCR, the TCRdb table keeps only in-frame clones and is missing some. In the table there are just over 300,000 clones, over 75% of which are singletons. V lost 0 bases and J lost 3, with 9 bases in between. The germline CDR1 and CDR2 sequences are MGHRA and YSYEKL. This CDR3 has 15 amino acids. The V call is TRBV4-1, the J call TRBJ1-3, with D tentatively TRBD1 (5 bases). Sequences were obtained from PBMCs or T cells enriched from blood (not recorded which). This receptor was taken from a man aged 25 to 40 who had recovered from COVID-19. CDR3 sequence: CASSQDDRLGNTIYF. CDR3 bases: TGCGCCAGCAGCCAAGACGACAGACTTGGAAACACCATATATTTT.